Sequencing of this TCR beta chain was carried out in a study of early stage breast cancer tumors. At the level of the study: Seven to nine ER+/PR+/HER2- tumors were invasive ductal; a few were invasive lobular.

Assay: immunoSEQ multiplex PCR; the TCRdb copy retains only in-frame clones and omits some. The table shows tens of thousands of clones, with around three quarters occurring only once. This clone was seen only once. The sequenced sample was blood. The receptor comes from a person between 45 and 65 years old with breast cancer.

For the CDR3, the DNA is TGTGCCAGCAGCGTGGGGGGACAGGGGGCGTTTGGGCAGTTCTTC. Translation: CASSVGGQGAFGQFF. The chain employs TRBV9 and TRBJ2-1; TRBD1 aligns across 12 bases. Germline CDR1 is SGDLS and CDR2 is YYNGEE. The ends lost 2 bases at V and 12 bases at J; junction bases unmatched: 9. This CDR3 has 15 residues.